This record covers a single T cell receptor (beta chain). Its cognate antigen is unknown. This CDR3 is built from 15 residues. V dropped 2 bases and J dropped 3; count of bases not matched to a gene: 3. Germline CDR1 reads LNHNV; CDR2 reads YYDKDF (reference sequence). As for treatment: oral pan-JAK inhibitor, 5-10 mg twice daily. The sample originates from a study of CD8+ T cells in alopecia areata. Study background: Tofacitinib was taken orally by treated patients, and the dose was 5 to 10 mg twice daily.

Findings and limits, study-wide: Treatment with tofacitinib significantly lowered scalp clonality and reduced expanded CD8+ clones among the top 100.

cDNA reverse transcribed from extracted RNA served as the sequencing template. Method: immunoSEQ multiplex PCR; TCRdb's copy keeps in-frame clones and lacks some. Altogether some 220,000 clones are present, 50% to 60% being singletons, with the ten largest covering 1.6%. The rearrangement joins TRBV15 to TRBJ1-3, with 8 bases matching TRBD1. The material sequenced was CD4+ T cells sorted from blood, taken at week 4, from a patient treated with tofacitinib. The TCR comes from a human donor with alopecia areata. Written as DNA, the CDR3 is TGTGCCACCAGCAGATGGACAGGGAATGGAAACACCATATATTTT. This encodes CATSRWTGNGNTIYF.